This TCR beta chain comes out of a study of OX40 agonist ivuxolimab in advanced cancers. Study background: Every 2 weeks, ivuxolimab was infused into the patients intravenously at between 0.01 and 10 mg/kg. Partial responses, seen in three patients, involved one hepatocellular carcinoma and two cutaneous melanomas.

Libraries were prepared by immunoSEQ multiplex PCR; TCRdb keeps only in-frame clonotypes and omits some of them. The sample lists roughly 15,000 clones; 86% were seen once. Patients who had autoimmune disease history or got systemic immunosuppression were left out. CDR3 size: 12 residues. From germline, CDR1 is SNHLY and CDR2 FYNNEI. Trimming took 8 bases from V and 4 from J, leaving 8 bases between them. For this clone: What it recognizes is unknown.

The study's findings and limits: Blood T cells, both CD4+ and CD8+, expanded clonally by week 6 at 0.1 to 3.0 mg/kg.

The chain carries TRBV2 and TRBJ2-2; D is perhaps TRBD1 or TRBD2 (5 bases each). This TCR was sampled from an adult with an advanced solid tumor such as melanoma, head and neck, liver or kidney cancer. This specimen consisted of CD4+ or CD8+ T cells sorted from blood, obtained in a trial of the OX40 agonist ivuxolimab. CDR3 loop: CASVGTTGELFF. DNA of the CDR3: TGTGCCAGCGTAGGGACCACCGGGGAGCTGTTTTTT.